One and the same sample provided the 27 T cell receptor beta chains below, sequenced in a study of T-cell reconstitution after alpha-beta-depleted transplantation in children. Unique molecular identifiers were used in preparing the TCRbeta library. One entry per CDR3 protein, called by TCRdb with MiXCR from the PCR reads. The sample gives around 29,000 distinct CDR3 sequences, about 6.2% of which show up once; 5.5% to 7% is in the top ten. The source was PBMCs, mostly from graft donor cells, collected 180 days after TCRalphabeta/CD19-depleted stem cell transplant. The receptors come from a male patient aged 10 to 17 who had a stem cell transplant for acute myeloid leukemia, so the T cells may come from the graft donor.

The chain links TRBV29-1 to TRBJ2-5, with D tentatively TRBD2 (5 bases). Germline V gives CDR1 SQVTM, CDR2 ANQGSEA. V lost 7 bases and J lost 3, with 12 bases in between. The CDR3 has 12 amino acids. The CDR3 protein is CSARRTKETQYF. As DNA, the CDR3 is TGCAGCGCTCGGAGGACGAAAGAGACCCAGTACTTC.

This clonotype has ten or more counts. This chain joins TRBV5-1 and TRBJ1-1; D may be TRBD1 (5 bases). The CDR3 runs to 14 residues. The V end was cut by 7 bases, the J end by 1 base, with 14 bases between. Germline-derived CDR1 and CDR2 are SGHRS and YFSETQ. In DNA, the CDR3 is TGCGCCAGCCGGACGGGGGGAGCGAACACTGAAGCTTTCTTT. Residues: CASRTGGANTEAFF.

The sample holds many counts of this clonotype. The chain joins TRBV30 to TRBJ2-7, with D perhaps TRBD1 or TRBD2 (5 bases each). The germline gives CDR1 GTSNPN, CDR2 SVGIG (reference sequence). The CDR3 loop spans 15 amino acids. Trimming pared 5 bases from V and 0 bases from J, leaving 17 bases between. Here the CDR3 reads CAWSQGGRSSYEQYF. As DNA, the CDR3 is TGTGCCTGGTCCCAGGGCGGGCGGAGCTCCTACGAGCAGTACTTC.

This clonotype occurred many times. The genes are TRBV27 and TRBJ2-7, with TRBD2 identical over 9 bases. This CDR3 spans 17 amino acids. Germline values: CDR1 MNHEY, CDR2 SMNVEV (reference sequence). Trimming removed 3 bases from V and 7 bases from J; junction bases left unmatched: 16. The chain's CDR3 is CASSFSRSSGSVGEQYF. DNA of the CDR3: TGTGCCAGCAGTTTTAGTAGAAGTAGCGGGAGCGTCGGGGAGCAGTACTTC.

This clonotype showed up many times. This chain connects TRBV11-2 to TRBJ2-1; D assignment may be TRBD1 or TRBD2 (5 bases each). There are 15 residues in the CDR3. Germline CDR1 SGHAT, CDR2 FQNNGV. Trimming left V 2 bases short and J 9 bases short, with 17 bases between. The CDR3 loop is CASSLFAASTGEQFF. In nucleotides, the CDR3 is TGTGCCAGCAGCTTATTCGCGGCTAGCACAGGTGAGCAGTTCTTC.

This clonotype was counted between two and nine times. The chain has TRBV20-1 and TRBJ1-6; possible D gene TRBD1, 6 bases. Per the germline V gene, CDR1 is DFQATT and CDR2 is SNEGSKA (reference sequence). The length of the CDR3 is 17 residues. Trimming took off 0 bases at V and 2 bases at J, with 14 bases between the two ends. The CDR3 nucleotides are TGCAGTGCTAGAGATCCGACAGGATCGACCTATAATTCACCCCTCCACTTT. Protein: CSARDPTGSTYNSPLHF.

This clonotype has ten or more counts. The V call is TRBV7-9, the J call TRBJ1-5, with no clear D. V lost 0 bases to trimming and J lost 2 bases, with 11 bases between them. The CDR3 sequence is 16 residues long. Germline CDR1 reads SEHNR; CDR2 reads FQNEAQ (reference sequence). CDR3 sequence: CASSLATERGNQPQHF. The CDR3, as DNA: TGTGCCAGCAGCTTAGCGACGGAGAGAGGCAATCAGCCCCAGCATTTT.

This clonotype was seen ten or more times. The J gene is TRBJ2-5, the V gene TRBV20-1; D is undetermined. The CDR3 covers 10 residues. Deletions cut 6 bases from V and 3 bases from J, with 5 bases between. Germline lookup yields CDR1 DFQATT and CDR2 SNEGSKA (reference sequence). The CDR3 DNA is TGCAGTGCAGATAAAGAGACCCAGTACTTC. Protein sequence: CSADKETQYF.

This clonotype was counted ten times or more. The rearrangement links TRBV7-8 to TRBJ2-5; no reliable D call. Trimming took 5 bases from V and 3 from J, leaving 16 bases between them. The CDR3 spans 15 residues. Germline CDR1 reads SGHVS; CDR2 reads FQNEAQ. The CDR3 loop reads CASSPGLVREETQYF. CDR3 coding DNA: TGTGCCAGCAGCCCCGGGCTGGTTCGGGAAGAGACCCAGTACTTC.

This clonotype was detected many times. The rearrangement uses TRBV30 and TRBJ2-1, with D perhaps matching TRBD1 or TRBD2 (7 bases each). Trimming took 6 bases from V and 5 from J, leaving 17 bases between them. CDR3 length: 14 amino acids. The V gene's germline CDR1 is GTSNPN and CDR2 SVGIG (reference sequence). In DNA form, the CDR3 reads TGTGCCTGCCCAGGGGGGAGGGATCACAATGAGCAGTTCTTC. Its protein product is CACPGGRDHNEQFF.

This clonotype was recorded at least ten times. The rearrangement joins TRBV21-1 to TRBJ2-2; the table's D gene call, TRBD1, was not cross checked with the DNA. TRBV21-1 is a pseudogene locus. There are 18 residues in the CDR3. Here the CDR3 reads CASSKKGTAWEKSGELFF. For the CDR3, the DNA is TGTGCCAGCAGCAAAAAGGGGACAGCTTGGGAGAAATCGGGGGAGCTGTTTTTT.

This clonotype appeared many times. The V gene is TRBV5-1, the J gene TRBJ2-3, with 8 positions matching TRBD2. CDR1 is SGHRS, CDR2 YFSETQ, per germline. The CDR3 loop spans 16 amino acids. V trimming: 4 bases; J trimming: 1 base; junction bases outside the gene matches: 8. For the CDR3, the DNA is TGCGCCAGCAGCACCGCCCTAGCGGGCGGCACAGATACGCAGTATTTT. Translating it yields CASSTALAGGTDTQYF.

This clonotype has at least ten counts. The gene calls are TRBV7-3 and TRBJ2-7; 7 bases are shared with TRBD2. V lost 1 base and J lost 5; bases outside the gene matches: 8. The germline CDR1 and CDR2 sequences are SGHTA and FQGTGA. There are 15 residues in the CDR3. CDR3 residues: CASSLNLGGLDEQYF. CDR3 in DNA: TGTGCCAGCAGCTTAAATCTCGGGGGGTTAGACGAGCAGTACTTC.

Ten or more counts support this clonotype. The CDR3: CASSPHRAGGGNEQFF. The CDR3 DNA reads as TGTGCCAGCAGTCCCCATAGAGCGGGAGGGGGCAATGAGCAGTTCTTC. The chain links TRBV28 to TRBJ2-1, with 10 bases aligning to TRBD2. The V gene end was trimmed by 5 bases and the J gene end by 6 bases; junction bases not matched to a gene: 10. Germline CDR1 reads MDHEN; CDR2 reads SYDVKM. The CDR3 has 16 amino acids.

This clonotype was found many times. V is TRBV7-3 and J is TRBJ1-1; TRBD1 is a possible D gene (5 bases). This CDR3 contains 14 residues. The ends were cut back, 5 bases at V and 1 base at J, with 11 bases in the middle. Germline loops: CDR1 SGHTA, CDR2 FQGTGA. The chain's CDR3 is CASSGGRRNTEAFF. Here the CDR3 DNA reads TGTGCCAGCAGCGGGGGACGGCGGAACACTGAAGCTTTCTTT.

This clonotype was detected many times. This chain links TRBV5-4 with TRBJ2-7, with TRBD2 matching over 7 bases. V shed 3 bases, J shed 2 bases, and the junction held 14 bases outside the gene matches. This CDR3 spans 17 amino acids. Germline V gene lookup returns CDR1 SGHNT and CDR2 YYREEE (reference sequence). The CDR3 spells CASSYNGASGSTYEQYF. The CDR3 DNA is TGTGCCAGCAGCTATAACGGGGCTAGCGGATCTACCTACGAGCAGTACTTC.

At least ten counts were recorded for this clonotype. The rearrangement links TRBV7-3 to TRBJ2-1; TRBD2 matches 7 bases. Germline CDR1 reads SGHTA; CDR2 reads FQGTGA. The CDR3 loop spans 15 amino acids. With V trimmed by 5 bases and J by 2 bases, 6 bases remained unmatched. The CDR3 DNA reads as TGTGCCAGCAGCCGCAGCGGGAATACCTACAATGAGCAGTTCTTC. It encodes CASSRSGNTYNEQFF.

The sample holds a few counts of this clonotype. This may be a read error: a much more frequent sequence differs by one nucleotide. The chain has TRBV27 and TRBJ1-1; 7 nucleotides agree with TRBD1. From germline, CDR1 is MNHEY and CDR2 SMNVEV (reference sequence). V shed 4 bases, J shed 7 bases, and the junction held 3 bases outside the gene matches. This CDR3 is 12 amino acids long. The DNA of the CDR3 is TGTGCCAGCAGTTCCAGGGGGGGTGAAGCTTTCTTT. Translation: CASSSRGGEAFF.

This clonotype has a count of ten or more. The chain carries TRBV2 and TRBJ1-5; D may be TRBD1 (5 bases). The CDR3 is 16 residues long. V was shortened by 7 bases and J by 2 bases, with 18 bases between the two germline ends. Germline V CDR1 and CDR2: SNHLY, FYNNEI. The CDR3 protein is CASILNGGGGNQPQHF. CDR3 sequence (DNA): TGTGCCAGCATCCTAAACGGGGGAGGGGGCAATCAGCCCCAGCATTTT.

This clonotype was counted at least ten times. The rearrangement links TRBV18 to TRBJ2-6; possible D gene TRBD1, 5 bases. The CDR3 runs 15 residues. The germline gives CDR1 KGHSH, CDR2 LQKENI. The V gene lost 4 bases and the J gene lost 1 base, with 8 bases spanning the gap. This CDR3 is CASSLGESGANVLTF. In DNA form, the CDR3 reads TGTGCCAGCTCACTAGGGGAATCTGGGGCCAACGTCCTGACTTTC.

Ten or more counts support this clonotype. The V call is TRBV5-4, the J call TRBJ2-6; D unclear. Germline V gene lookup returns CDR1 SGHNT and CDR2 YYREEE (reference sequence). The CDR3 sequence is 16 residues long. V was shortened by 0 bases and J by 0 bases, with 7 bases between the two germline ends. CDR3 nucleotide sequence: TGTGCCAGCAGCTTGGACGTGAACTCTGGGGCCAACGTCCTGACTTTC. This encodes CASSLDVNSGANVLTF.

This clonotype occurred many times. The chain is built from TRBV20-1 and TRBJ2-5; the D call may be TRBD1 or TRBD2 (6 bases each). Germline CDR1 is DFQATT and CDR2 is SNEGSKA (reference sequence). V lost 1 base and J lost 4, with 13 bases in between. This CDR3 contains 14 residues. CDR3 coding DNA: TGCAGTGCTAGAGTGACAGGAGGGGTAGAGACCCAGTACTTC. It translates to CSARVTGGVETQYF.

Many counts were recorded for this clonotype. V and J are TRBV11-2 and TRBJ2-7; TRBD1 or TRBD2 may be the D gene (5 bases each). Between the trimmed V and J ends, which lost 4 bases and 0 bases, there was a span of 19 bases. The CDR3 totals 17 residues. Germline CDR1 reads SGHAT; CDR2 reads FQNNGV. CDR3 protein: CASSSPKQGPPSYEQYF. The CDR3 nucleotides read TGTGCCAGCAGCTCCCCAAAGCAGGGACCCCCCTCCTACGAGCAGTACTTC.

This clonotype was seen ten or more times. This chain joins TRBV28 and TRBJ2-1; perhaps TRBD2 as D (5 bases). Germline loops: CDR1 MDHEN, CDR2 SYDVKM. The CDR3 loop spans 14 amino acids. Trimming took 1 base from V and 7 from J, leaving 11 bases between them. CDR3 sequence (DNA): TGTGCCAGCAGTTTATCCGGGATATTGAATGAGCAGTTCTTC. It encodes CASSLSGILNEQFF.

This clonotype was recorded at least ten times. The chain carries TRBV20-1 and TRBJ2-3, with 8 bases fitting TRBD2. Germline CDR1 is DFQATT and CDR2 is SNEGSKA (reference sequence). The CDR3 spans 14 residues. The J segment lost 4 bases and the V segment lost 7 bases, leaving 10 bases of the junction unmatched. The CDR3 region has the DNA TGCAGTGTCGGGCCAGCGGGAGTACCAGATACGCAGTATTTT. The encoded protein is CSVGPAGVPDTQYF.

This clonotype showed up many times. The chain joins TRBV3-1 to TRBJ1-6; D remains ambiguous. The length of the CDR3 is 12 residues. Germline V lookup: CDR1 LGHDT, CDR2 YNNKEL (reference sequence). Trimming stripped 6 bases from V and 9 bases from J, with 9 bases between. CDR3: CASSLKGSPLHF. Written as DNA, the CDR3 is TGTGCCAGCAGTCTCAAAGGTTCACCCCTCCACTTT. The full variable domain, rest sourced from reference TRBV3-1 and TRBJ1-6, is DTAVSQTPKYLVTQMGNDKSIKCEQNLGHDTMYWYKQDSKKFLKIMFSYNNKELIINETVPNRFSPKSPDKAHLNLHINSLELGDSAVYFCASSLKGSPLHFGNGTRLTVT.

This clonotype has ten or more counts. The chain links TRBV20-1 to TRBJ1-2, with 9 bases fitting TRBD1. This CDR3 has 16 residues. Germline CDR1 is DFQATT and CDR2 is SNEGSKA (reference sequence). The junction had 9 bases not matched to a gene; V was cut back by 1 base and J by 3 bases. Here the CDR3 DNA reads TGCAGTGCTAGAGGGTTTGTGGGACAGGGATACTATGGCTACACCTTC. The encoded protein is CSARGFVGQGYYGYTF.